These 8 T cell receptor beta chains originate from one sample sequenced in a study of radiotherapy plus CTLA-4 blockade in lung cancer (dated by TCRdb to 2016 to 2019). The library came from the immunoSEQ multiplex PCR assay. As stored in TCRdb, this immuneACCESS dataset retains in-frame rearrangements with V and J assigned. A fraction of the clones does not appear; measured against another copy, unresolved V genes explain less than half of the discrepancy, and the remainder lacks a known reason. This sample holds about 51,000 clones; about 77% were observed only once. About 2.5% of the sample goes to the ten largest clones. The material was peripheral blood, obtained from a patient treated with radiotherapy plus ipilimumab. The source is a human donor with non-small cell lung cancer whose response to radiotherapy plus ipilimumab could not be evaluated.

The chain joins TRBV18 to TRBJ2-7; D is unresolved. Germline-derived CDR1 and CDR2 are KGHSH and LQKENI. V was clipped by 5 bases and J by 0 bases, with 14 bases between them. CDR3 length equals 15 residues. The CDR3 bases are TGTGCCAGCTCATATGCCAGTCCCAGCTCCTACGAGCAGTACTTC. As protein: CASSYASPSSYEQYF.

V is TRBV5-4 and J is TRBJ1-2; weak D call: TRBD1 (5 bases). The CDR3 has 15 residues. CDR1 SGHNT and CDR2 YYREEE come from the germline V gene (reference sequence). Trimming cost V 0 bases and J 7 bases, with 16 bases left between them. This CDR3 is CASSLDSPGSGGYTF. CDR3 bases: TGTGCCAGCAGCTTGGACTCACCAGGGTCAGGTGGCTACACCTTC.

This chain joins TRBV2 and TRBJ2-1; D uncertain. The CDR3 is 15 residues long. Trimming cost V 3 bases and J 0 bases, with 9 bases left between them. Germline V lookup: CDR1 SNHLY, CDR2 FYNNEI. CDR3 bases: TGTGCCAGCAGTGACGCGGTTAGCTCCTACAATGAGCAGTTCTTC. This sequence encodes CASSDAVSSYNEQFF.

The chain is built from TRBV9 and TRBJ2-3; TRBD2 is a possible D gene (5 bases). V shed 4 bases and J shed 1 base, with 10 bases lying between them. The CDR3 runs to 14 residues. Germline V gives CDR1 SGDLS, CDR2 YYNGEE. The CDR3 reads CASSSRTGTDTQYF. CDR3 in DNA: TGTGCCAGCAGCTCCCGGACTGGCACAGATACGCAGTATTTT.

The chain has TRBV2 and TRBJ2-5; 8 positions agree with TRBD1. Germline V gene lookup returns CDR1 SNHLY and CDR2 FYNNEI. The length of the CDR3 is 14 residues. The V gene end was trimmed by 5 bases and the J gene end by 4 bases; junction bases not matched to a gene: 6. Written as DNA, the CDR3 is TGTGCCAGCAGTCAAACAGGGGGTGGAGAGACCCAGTACTTC. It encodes CASSQTGGGETQYF.

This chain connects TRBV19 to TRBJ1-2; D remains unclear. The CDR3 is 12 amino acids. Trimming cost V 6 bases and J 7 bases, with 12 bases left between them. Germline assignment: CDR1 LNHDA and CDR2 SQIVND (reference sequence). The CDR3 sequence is CASRDPGSGYTF. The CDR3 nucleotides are TGTGCCAGTAGGGACCCGGGGTCTGGCTACACCTTC.

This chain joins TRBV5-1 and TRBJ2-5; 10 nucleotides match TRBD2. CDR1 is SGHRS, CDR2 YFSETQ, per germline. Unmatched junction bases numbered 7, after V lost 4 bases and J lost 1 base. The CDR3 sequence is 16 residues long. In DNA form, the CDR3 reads TGCGCCAGCAGCCCCGATAGCGGGGGGATCCAAGAGACCCAGTACTTC. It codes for CASSPDSGGIQETQYF.

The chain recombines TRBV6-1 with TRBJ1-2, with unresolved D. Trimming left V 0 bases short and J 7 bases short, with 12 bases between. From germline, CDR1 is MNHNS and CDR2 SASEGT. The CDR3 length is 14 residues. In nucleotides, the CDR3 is TGTGCCAGCAGTGAAGCAATTTCGGAGGGTGGCTACACCTTC. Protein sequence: CASSEAISEGGYTF.